Listed below are T cell receptor beta chains from one sample, sequenced in a study of cytomegalovirus exposure and HLA in healthy donors. TCRdb keeps only in-frame clones here, not all; method: immunoSEQ multiplex PCR. The sample has 150,000 to 200,000 clones; roughly 65% are singletons. The sample comprised PBMCs. Source of these receptors: a young man in good health and CMV-seropositive. Each CDR3 is given without its conserved first and last residue.

V	J	CDR3
TRBV6-5	TRBJ1-2	ASSSSGTNYGYT
TRBV19	TRBJ1-2	ASSIDTGLDGYT
TRBV14	TRBJ2-1	ASSQVAGSYNEQF
TRBV5-1	TRBJ2-2	ASSSLAGNTGELF
TRBV5-1	TRBJ2-2	ASSFKTPRTSGSNTGELF
TRBV6-1	TRBJ1-1	ASRRVLNTEAF
TRBV2	TRBJ1-2	ASSEAGTYYGYT
TRBV6-4	TRBJ2-1	ASSDSTSGSNEQF
TRBV7-9	TRBJ2-1	ASSLGTGDSNEQF
TRBV10-2	TRBJ2-3	ASASGTSTDTQY
TRBV7-9	TRBJ1-1	ASSSPGHLNTEAF
TRBV15	TRBJ1-5	ATSRDTGASQPQH
TRBV18	TRBJ2-2	ASSPRGTGELF
TRBV9	TRBJ2-2	ASSVGSTGELF
TRBV5-6	TRBJ1-6	ASSFSGQETNSPLH
TRBV2	TRBJ2-2	ASREQGVNTGELF
TRBV14	TRBJ1-1	ASSRFTGTPNTEAF
TRBV6-1	TRBJ1-3	ASSDHRGHGGNTIY
TRBV9	TRBJ1-1	ASSWDTLNTEAF
TRBV10-3	TRBJ1-4	AISESDRGNEKLF
TRBV2	TRBJ2-2	ASVFGRHGELF
TRBV29-1	TRBJ2-3	SVVAVTSTDTQY
TRBV9	TRBJ2-5	ASSPGLAGQETQY
TRBV5-6	TRBJ1-2	ASSSTGANYGYT
TRBV11-1	TRBJ2-3	ASSTRTGYSTDTQY
TRBV7-8	TRBJ1-5	ASSPDSNQPQH
TRBV2	TRBJ1-6	ASSRSSYNSPLH
TRBV6-5	TRBJ1-2	ASRSSVQGAHGYT
TRBV19	TRBJ2-2	ASREPRTGELF
TRBV9	TRBJ2-3	ASSVGAAVVYTDTQY
TRBV21-1	TRBJ1-1	ASTRQALPEAF
TRBV7-9	TRBJ2-5	ASSPLGSGRAGETQY
TRBV5-1	TRBJ2-1	ASSSPGQGPGEQF
TRBV14	TRBJ2-5	ASSHFLGAGAWETQY
TRBV2	TRBJ1-1	ASSLGQLNTEAF
TRBV5-6	TRBJ2-3	ASTLRGGSTDTQY
TRBV27	TRBJ1-2	ASSLSSRYGYT
TRBV5-6	TRBJ1-5	ASSYWRAINQPQH
TRBV21-1	TRBJ2-1	ASSKGRGELPNEQF